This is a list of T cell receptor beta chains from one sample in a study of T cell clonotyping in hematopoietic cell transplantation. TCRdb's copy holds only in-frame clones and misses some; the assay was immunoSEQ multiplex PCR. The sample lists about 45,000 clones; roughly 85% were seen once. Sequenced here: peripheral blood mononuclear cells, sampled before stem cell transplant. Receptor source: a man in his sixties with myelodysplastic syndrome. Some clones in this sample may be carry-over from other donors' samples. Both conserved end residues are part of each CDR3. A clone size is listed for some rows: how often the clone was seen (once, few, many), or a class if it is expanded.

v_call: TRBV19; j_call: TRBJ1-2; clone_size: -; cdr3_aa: CASTLDTRGGYTF
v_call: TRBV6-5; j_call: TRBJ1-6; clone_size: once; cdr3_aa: CASSYSGQGDSPLHF
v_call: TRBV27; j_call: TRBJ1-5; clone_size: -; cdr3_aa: CASSRPGSNQPQHF
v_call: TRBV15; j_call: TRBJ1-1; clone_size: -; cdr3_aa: CATSRDLAGNTEAFF
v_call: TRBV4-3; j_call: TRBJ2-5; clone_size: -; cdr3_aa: CASSHRYGGESGRQETQYF
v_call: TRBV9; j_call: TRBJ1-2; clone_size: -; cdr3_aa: CASSDPGRGVGYTF
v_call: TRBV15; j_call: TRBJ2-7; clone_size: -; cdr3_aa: CATGRGGDKDEQYF
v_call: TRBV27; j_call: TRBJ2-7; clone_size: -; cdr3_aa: CASSLSNTEYYEQYF
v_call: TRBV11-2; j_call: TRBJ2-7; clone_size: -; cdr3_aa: CASSLVAGPFYEQYF
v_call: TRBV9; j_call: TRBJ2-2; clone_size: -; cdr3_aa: CASRPGHSNTGELFF
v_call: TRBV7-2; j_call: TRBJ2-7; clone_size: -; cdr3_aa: CASSFTGTGNRYEQYF
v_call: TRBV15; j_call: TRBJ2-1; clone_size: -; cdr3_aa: CATSRDEDEQFF
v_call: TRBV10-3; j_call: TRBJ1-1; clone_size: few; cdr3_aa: CAIGRLNTEAFF
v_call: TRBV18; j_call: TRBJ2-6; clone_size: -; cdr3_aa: CASSPQLGTGANVLTF
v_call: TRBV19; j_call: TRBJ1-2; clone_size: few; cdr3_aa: CASTYRGDYGYTF
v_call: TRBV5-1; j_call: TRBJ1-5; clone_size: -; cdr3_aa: CASSLDLNQPQHF
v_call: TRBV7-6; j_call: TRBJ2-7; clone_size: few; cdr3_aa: CASSLGDSYEQYF
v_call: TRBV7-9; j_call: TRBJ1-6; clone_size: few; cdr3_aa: CASTLGEYNSPLHF
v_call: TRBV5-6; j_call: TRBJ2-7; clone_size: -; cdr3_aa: CASSLPPGTSTYEQYF
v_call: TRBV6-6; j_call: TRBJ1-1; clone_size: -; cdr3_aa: CASSYQGQTEAFF
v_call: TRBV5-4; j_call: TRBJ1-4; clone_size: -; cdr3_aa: CASSGDRGVNEKLFF
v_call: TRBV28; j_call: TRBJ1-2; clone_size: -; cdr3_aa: CASSGTVLSYTF
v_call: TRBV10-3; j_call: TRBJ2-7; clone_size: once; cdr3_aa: CAITLNEAPYEQYF
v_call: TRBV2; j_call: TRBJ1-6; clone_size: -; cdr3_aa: CASSATLYTTGNSPLHF
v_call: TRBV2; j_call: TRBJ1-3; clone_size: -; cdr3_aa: CASSDERRAAGNTIYF
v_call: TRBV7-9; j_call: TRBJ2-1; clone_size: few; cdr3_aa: CASSFPFGGVYEQFF
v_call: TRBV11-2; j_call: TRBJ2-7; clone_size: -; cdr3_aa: CASSPNYGGPYEQYF
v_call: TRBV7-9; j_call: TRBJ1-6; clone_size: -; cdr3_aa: CASSRQGAGSPLHF
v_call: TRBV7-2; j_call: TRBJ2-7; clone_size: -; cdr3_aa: CASSLVDRASYEQYF
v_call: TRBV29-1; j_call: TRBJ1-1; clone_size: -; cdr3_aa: CSVVPGTGEKAFF
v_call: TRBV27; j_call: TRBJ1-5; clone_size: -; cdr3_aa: CASSQTGTNQPQHF
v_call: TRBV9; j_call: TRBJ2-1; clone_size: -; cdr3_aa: CASSGWGAQHNEQFF
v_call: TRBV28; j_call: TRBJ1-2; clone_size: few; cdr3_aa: CASSLTGGGRGYTF
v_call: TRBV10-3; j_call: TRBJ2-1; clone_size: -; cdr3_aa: CAIGPGSNEQFF
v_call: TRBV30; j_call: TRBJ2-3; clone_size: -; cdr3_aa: CAQLAGAWDTQYF
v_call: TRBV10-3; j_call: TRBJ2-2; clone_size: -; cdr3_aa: CAISVSGGAGGELFF
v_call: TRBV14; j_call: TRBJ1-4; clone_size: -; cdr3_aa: CASRGRDFEKLFF
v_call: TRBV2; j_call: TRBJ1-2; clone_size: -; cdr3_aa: CASSPRPAGQLYGYTF
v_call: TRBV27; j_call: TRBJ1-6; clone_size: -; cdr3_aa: CASSWSQGHSPLHF
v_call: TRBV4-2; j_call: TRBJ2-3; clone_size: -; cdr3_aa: CASSRDRGVTDTQYF
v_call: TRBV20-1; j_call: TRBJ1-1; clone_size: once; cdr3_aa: CSAPLYDEAFF
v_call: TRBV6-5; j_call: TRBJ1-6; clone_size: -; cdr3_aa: CASTRTANSPLHF
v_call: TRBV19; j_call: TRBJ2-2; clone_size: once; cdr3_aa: CASRNRDVGTGELFF
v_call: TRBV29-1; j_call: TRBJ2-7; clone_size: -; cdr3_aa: CSVEDLAQGGTYEQYF
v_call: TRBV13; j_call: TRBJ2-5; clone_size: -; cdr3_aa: CASSLTGVETQYF
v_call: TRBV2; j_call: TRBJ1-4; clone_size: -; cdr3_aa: CASSAMAGLAEKLFF
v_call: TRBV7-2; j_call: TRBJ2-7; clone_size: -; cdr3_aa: CASSPFSYEQYF
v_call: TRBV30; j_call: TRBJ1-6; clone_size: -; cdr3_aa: CAWSATGGASYNSPLHF
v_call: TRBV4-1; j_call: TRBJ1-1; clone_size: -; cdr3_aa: CASSQDWEGTEAFF
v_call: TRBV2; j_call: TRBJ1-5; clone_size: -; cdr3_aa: CASSAPTGNNQPQHF
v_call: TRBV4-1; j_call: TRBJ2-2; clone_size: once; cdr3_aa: CASSQEGTVFGELFF
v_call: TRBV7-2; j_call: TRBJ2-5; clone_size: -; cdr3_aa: CASSTGQPETQYF
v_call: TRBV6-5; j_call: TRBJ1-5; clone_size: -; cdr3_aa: CASRTQGAGNQPQHF
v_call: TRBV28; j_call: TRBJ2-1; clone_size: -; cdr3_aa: CASSLGLALNNEQFF
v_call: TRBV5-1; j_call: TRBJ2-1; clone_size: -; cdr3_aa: CASSSTLGLADPSKSGQFF
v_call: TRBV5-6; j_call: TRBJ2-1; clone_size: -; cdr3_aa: CASSQLPEYEQFF